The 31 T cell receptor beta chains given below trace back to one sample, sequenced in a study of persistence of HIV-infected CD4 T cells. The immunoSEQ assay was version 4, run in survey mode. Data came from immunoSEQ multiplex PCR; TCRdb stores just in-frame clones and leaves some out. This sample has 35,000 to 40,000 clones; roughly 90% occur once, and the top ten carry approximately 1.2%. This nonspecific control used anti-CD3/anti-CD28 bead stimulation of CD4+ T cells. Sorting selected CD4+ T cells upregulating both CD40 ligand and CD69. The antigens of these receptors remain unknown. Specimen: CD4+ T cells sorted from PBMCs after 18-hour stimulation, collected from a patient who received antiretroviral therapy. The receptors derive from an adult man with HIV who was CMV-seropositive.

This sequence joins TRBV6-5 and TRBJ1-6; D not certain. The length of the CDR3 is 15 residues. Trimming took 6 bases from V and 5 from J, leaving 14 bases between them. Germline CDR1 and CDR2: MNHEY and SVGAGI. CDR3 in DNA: TGTGCCAGCAGGACACAGCATGGGAATAATTCACCCCTCCACTTT. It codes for CASRTQHGNNSPLHF.

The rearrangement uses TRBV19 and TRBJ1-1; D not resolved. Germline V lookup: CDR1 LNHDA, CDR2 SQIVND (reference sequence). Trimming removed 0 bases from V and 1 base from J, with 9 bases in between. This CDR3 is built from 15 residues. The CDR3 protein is CASSIDATGNTEAFF. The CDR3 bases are TGTGCCAGTAGTATAGACGCGACGGGGAACACTGAAGCTTTCTTT.

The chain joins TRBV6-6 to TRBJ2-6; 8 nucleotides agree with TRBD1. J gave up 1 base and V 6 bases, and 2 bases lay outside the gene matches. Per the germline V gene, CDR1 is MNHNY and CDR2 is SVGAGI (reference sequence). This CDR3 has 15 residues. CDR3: CASSRTGSGANVLTF. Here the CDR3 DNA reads TGTGCCAGCAGCCGGACAGGGTCTGGGGCCAACGTCCTGACTTTC.

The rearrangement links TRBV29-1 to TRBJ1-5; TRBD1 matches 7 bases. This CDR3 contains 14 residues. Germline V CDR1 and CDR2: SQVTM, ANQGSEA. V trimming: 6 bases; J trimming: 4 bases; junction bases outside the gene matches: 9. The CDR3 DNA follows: TGCAGCGTGGCGACCGGGACAGCTAATCAGCCCCAGCATTTT. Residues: CSVATGTANQPQHF.

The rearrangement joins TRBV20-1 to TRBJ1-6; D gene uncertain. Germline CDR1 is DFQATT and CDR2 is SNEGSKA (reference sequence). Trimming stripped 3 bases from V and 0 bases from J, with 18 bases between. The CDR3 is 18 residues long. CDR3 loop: CSASFEVPYSSYNSPLHF. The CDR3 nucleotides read TGCAGTGCTAGTTTCGAGGTCCCGTATTCCTCCTATAATTCACCCCTCCACTTT.

CDR3 nucleotide sequence: TGCGCCAGCAGCCAAGGGACTAGCGGGACCTACAATGAGCAGTTCTTC. Protein product: CASSQGTSGTYNEQFF. The gene calls are TRBV4-3 and TRBJ2-1; 12 nucleotides align to TRBD2. V dropped 1 base and J dropped 2; count of bases not matched to a gene: 0. Germline lookup yields CDR1 LGHNA and CDR2 YSLEER. The CDR3 spans 16 residues.

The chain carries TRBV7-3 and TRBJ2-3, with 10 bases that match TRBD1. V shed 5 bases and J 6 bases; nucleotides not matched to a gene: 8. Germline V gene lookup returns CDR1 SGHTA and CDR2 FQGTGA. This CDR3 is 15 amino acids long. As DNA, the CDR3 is TGTGCCAGCAGCCCGGGACAGGGGTTTTCTGATACGCAGTATTTT. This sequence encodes CASSPGQGFSDTQYF.

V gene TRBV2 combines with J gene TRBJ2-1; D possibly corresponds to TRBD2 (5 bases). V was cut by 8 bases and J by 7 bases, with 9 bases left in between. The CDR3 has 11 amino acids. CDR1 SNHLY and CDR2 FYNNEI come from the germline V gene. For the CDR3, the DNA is TGTGCCAGCCGGCGAGGGAATGAGCAGTTCTTC. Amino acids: CASRRGNEQFF. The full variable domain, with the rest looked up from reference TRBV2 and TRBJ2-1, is EPEVTQTPSHQVTQMGQEVILRCVPISNHLYFYWYRQILGQKVEFLVSFYNNEISEKSEIFDDQFSVERPDGSNFTLKIRSTKLEDSAMYFCASRRGNEQFFGPGTRLTVL.

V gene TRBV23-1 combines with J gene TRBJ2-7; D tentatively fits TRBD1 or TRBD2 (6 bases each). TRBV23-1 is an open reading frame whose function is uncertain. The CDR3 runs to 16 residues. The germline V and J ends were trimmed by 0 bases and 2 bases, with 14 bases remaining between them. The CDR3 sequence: CASSQSVRGQTYEQYF. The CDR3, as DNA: TGCGCCAGCAGTCAATCAGTCCGGGGGCAGACCTACGAGCAGTACTTC.

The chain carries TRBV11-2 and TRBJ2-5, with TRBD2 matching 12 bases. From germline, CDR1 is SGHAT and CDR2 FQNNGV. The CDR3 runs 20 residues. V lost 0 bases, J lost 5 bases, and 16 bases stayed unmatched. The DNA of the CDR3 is TGTGCCAGCAGCTTAGAGAGGCCTAGCGGGAGGGCCGGTTTTTGGGAGACCCAGTACTTC. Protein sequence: CASSLERPSGRAGFWETQYF.

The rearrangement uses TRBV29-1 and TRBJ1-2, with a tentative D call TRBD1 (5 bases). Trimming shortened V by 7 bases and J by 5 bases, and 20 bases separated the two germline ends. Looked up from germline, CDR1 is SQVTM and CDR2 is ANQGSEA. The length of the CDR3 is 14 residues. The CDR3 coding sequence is TGCAGCGCTATTAATCCGGGACGGCATTATGGCTACACCTTC. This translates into CSAINPGRHYGYTF.

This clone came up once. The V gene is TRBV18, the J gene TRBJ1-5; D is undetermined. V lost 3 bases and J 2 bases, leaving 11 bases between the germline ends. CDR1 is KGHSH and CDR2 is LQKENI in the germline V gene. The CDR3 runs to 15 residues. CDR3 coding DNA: TGTGCCAGCTCACCCGAGGGAGTGGGCAATCAGCCCCAGCATTTT. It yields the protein CASSPEGVGNQPQHF.

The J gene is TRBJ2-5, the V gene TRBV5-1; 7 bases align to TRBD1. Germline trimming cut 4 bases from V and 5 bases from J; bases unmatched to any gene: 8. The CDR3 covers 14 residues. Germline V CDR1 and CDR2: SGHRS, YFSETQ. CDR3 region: CASSPNRGGETQYF. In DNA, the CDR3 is TGCGCCAGCAGCCCAAACAGGGGCGGGGAGACCCAGTACTTC.

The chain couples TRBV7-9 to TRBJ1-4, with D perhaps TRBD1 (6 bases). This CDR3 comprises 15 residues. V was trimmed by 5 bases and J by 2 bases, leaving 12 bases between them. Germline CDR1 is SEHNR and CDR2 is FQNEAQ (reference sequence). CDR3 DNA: TGTGCCAGCAGCCGAATGCAGGGGACTAATGAAAAACTGTTTTTT. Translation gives CASSRMQGTNEKLFF.

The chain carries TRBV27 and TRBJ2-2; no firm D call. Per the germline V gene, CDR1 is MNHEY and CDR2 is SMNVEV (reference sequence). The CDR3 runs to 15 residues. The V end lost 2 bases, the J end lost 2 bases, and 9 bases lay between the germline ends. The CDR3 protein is CASSLHILNTGELFF. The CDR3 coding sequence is TGTGCCAGCAGTTTACATATTCTCAACACCGGGGAGCTGTTTTTT.

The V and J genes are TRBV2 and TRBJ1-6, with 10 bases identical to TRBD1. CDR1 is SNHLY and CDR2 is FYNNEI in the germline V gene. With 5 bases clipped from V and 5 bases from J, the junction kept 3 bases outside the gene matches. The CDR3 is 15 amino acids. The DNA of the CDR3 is TGTGCCAGCAGTACGGGACAGGGGAATAATTCACCCCTCCACTTT. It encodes CASSTGQGNNSPLHF.

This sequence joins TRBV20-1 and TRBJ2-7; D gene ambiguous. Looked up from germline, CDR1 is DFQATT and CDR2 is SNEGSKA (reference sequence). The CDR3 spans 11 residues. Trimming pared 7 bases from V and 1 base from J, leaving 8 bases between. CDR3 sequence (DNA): TGCAGTGTCAGGAGATCCTACGAGCAGTACTTC. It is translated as CSVRRSYEQYF.

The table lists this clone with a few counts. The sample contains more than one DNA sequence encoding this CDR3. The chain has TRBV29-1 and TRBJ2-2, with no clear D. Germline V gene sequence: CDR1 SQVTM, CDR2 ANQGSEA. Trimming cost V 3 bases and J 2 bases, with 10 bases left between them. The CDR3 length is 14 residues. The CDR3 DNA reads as TGCAGCGTTGATGGCCAGCTAAACACCGGGGAGCTGTTTTTT. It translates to CSVDGQLNTGELFF.

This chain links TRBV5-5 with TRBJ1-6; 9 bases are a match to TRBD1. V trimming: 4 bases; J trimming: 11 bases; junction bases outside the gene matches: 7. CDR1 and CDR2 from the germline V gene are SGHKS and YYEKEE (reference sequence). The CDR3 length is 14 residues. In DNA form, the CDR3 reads TGTGCCAGCAGCCCCCGGGACAGGGAAGCACCCCTCCACTTT. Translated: CASSPRDREAPLHF. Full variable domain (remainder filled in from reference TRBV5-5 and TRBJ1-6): DAGVTQSPTHLIKTRGQQVTLRCSPISGHKSVSWYQQVLGQGPQFIFQYYEKEERGRGNFPDRFSARQFPNYSSELNVNALLLGDSALYLCASSPRDREAPLHFGNGTRLTVT.

The CDR3 here is CASSLGGQGISYEQYF. The CDR3 DNA reads TGCGCCAGCAGCTTGGGGGGACAGGGGATTTCCTACGAGCAGTACTTC. The chain joins TRBV5-1 to TRBJ2-7; 10 bases fit TRBD1. V gave up 0 bases and J gave up 1 base; unmatched junction bases: 4. Germline CDR1 SGHRS, CDR2 YFSETQ. The CDR3 is made up of 16 amino acids.

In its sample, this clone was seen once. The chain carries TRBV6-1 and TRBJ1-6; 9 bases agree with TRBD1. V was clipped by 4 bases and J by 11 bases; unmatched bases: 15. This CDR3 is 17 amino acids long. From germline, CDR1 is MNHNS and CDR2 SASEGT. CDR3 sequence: CASSAGTGTPGGAPLHF. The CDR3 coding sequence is TGTGCCAGCAGTGCTGGGACAGGGACCCCCGGGGGCGCACCCCTCCACTTT.

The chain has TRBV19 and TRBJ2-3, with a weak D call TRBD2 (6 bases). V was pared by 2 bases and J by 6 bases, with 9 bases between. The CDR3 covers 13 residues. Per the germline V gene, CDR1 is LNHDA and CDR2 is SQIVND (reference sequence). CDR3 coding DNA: TGTGCCAGTAGTATAACTAGCTTGGATACGCAGTATTTT. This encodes CASSITSLDTQYF.

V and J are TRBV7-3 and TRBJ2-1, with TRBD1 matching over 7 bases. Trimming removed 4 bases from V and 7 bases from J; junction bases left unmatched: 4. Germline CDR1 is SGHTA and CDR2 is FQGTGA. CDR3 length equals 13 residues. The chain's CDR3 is CASSSRQGNEQFF. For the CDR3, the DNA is TGTGCCAGCAGCTCCAGACAGGGTAATGAGCAGTTCTTC.

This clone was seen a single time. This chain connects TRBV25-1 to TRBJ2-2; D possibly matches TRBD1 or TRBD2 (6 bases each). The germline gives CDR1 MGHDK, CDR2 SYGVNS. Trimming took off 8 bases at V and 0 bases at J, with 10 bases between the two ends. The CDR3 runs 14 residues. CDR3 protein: CASGGPPNTGELFF. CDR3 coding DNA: TGTGCCAGCGGGGGGCCTCCGAACACCGGGGAGCTGTTTTTT.

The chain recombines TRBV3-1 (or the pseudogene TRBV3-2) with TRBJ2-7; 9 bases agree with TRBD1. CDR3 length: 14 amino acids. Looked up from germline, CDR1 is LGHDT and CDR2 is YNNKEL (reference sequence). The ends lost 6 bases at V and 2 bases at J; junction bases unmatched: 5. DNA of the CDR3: TGTGCCAGCAGTCCTTGGACAGGGGCCTACGAGCAGTACTTC. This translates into CASSPWTGAYEQYF.

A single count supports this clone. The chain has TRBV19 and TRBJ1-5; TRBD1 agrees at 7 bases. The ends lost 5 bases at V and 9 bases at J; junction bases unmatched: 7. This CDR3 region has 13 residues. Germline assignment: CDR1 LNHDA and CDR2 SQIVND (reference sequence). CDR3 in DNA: TGTGCCAGTAGTCATCGACAGGGCGGGCCCCAGCATTTT. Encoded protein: CASSHRQGGPQHF.

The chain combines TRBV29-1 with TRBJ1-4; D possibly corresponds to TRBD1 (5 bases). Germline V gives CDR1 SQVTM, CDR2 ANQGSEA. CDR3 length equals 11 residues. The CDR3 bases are TGCGGGGGACTGTCGTATGAAAAACTGTTTTTT. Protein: CGGLSYEKLFF.

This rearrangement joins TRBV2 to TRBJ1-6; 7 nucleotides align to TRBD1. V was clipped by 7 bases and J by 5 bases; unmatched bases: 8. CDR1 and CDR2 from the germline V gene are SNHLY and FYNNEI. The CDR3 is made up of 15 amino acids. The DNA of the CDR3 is TGTGCCAGCACCTTGACAGGGAGGGATAATTCACCCCTCCACTTT. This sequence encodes CASTLTGRDNSPLHF.

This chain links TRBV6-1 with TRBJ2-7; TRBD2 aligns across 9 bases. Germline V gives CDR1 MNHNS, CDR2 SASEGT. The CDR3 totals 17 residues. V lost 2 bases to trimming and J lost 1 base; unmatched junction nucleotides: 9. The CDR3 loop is CASSEFGAGGPSYEQYF. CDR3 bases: TGTGCCAGCAGTGAATTTGGGGCGGGAGGGCCATCCTACGAGCAGTACTTC.

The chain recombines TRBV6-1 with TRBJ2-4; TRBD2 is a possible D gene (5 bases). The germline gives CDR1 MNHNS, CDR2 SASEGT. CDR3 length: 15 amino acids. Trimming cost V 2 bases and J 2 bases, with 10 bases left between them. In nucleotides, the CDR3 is TGTGCCAGCAGTGAAAGGGAGAGGACCAAAAACATTCAGTACTTC. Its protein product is CASSERERTKNIQYF.

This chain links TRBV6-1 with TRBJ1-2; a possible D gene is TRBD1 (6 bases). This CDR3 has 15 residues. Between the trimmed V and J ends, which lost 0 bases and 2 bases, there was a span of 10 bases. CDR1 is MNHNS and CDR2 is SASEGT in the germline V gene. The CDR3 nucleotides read TGTGCCAGCAGTGAAGCTGGACAGTCAAACTATGGCTACACCTTC. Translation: CASSEAGQSNYGYTF.